A single sample is the source of the 3 T cell receptor beta chains below, sequenced in a study of tumor-infiltrating lymphocytes in primary liver carcinoma. Both blood RNA, taken from unsorted whole blood, and germline DNA were extracted. Reverse transcription of 500 to 650 ng total RNA with a constant-region primer produced TCR beta cDNA. ARM-PCR, slightly modified, supplied the TCR beta libraries through three nested multiplex PCR rounds. A C-beta reverse primer and TRBV1-TRBV30 forward primers served in each of the first two PCR rounds, at about 10 cycles apiece. TCRdb reprocessed the multiplex PCR reads via MiXCR and lists one record per CDR3 protein. This table holds a few hundred thousand distinct CDR3 sequences, roughly 60% found once. Sequencing was carried out using peripheral blood. These receptors originate from a woman in her twenties or thirties with primary liver carcinoma and hepatitis B virus infection.

Notes on this clonotype: At one boundary the junction diverges from the germline segment, which might be a read error. CDR3 residues: CVSSPWTDMQYF. In DNA form, the CDR3 reads TGTGTCAGCAGCCCGTGGACAGATATGCAGTATTTT. This chain links TRBV11-2 with TRBJ2-3, with a possible D match to TRBD1 (6 bases). Germline V gives CDR1 SGHAT, CDR2 FQNNGV. The CDR3 covers 12 residues.

This clonotype has only a few counts. The chain carries TRBV5-6 and TRBJ1-4; the D is unclear. Germline V CDR1 and CDR2: SGHDT, YYEEEE. The V end was cut by 2 bases, the J end by 7 bases, with 12 bases between. The CDR3 is 14 amino acids. The CDR3, as DNA: TGTGCCAGCAGCTTCCGCGAGATGGGTGAAAAACTGTTTTTT. Translating gives CASSFREMGEKLFF.

With regard to this clonotype: The CDR3 does not close with the conserved phenylalanine or tryptophan, likely indicating a read error. The V gene is TRBV12-3 or TRBV12-4, the J gene TRBJ2-3; D uncertain. Trimming removed 3 bases from V and 6 bases from J, with 7 bases in between. This CDR3 is built from 12 residues. The CDR3 here is CASSFRVDTQYY. The CDR3 coding sequence is TGTGCCAGCAGTTTTAGGGTGGATACGCAGTATTAT.